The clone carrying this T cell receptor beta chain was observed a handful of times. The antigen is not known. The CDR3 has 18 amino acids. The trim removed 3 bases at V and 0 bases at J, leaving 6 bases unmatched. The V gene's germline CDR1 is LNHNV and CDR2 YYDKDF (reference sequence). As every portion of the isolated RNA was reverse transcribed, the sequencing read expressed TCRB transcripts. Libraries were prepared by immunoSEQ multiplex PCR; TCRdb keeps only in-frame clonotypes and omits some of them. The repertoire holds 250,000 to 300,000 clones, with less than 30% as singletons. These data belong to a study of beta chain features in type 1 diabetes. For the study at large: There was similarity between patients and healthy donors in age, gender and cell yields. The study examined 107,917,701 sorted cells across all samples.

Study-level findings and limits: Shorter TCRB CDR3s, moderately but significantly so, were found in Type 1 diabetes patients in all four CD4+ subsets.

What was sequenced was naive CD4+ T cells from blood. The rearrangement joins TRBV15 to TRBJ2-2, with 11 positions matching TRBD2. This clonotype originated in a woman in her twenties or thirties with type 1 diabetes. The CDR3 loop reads CATSRVPGLAANTGELFF. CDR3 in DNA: TGTGCCACCAGCAGGGTACCGGGACTAGCGGCGAACACCGGGGAGCTGTTTTTT.